The 4 T cell receptor beta chains below all came from one sample that was sequenced in a study of T-cell reconstitution after alpha-beta-depleted transplantation in children listed by TCRdb under 2016. The treatment or condition label, as the study defines it: allogeneic hematopoietic cell transplantation with graft depleted of TCRalphabeta T cells and CD19 B cells. The library was generated by PCR. Sequencing was performed on an Illumina HiSeq 2500. Molecular barcoding was employed in the preparation of TCR libraries, with unique molecular identifiers being used to normalize TCRbeta repertoire quantification. TCRdb cleaned the public reads at Q25 with fastp, built clones with MiXCR and kept in-frame beta chains. Every distinct CDR3 protein forms one entry, paired with its most common genes and DNA. This sample lists 700,000 to 950,000 distinct CDR3 sequences; approximately 15% were detected once. The top ten clonotypes cover roughly 5% of the sample.

The sample here was PBMCs, mostly from graft donor cells, taken 360 days after TCRalphabeta/CD19-depleted stem cell transplant. All receptors derive from a male patient younger than 18 who had a stem cell transplant for acute lymphoblastic leukemia, so the T cells may come from the graft donor.

CDR3 protein: CASRKAGVTEQYF. The CDR3 DNA is TGTGCCAGCAGGAAAGCGGGAGTAACCGAGCAGTACTTC. The chain is built from TRBV6-1 and TRBJ2-7; 8 nucleotides line up with TRBD2. Germline-derived CDR1 and CDR2 are MNHNS and SASEGT. V was clipped by 6 bases and J by 6 bases; unmatched bases: 7. The CDR3 is 13 amino acids.

For this clonotype: One end of the junction varies from germline; a read error may be responsible. The genes are TRBV24-1 and TRBJ1-2; D might be TRBD1 (6 bases). The CDR3 has 14 amino acids. The germline CDR1 and CDR2 sequences are KGHDR and SFDVKD. The CDR3 reads CATSERGRNCGYTF. The CDR3, as DNA: TGTGCCACCAGTGAAAGGGGGAGGAACTGTGGCTACACCTTC.

V usage is TRBV12-3 or TRBV12-4 and J usage is TRBJ2-7, with a tentative D call TRBD2 (6 bases). V was clipped by 6 bases and J by 7 bases, with 22 bases between them. This CDR3 has 15 residues. CDR3 sequence: CASSQVASGPREQYF. The CDR3 DNA sequence: TGTGCCAGCAGCCAAGTGGCCAGCGGGCCTAGAGAGCAGTACTTC.

This clonotype was detected only a few times. The CDR3 coding sequence is TGTGCCAGCAGTGAAGTTAGCAGGAACACCGGGGAGCTGTTTTTT. Residues: CASSEVSRNTGELFF. The rearrangement uses TRBV2 and TRBJ2-2; D is ambiguous. CDR3 size: 15 residues. V gave up 1 base and J gave up 1 base, with 7 bases separating them. Germline V gives CDR1 SNHLY, CDR2 FYNNEI.